Listed below are T cell receptor beta chains from one sample, sequenced in a study of blood T cells in healthy people across ages. A single record per CDR3 protein comes from TCRdb applying MiXCR to the 5' RACE reads. This sample has fewer than 2 million distinct CDR3 sequences; more than 35% occur once, and the top ten carry 23%. Material for sequencing was blood. These TCRs come from a human donor in good health. The CDR3 runs from the conserved cysteine through the conserved F or W. The D gene is left open where the match is weak. Some rows mark clone size as missing; the rest say once, few, many or name a class of expanded clone.

d_call j_call v_call clone_size cdr3_nt cdr3_aa
NA TRBJ2-4 TRBV7-2 NA TGCGCCAGCAGGCTCCGAATGGGGGACATTCAGTACTTC CASRLRMGDIQYF
NA TRBJ1-2 TRBV12-3/TRBV12-4 NA TGTGCCAGCAGCGGCGGACGAGGGATCCGGGGGTACACCTTC CASSGGRGIRGYTF
TRBD1 TRBJ1-2 TRBV28 NA TGTGCCAGCAACCAGCCCGACGGGACAGCTTTTTATGGCTACACCTTC CASNQPDGTAFYGYTF
TRBD2 TRBJ2-1 TRBV15 few TGTGCCACCAGCAGTGGGCCACTAGCGGGGTCATACAATGAGCAGTTCTTC CATSSGPLAGSYNEQFF
TRBD2 TRBJ2-3 TRBV5-5 few TGTGCCAGCAGCTTGCAGACTAGCGGGGGGGCAGTAACAGATACGCAGTATTTT CASSLQTSGGAVTDTQYF
TRBD1 TRBJ2-7 TRBV5-6 few TGTGCCAGCAGCGGGACAGGGTTTGGCTACGAGCAGTACTTC CASSGTGFGYEQYF
TRBD2 TRBJ2-3 TRBV29-1 few TGCAGCGCTAAGGGGACTAGCGCCCGCACAGATACGCAGTATTTT CSAKGTSARTDTQYF
TRBD1 TRBJ2-3 TRBV29-1 once TGCAGCGTTGCCGGACAGGGGAATACGCAGTATTTT CSVAGQGNTQYF
NA TRBJ2-5 TRBV29-1 few TGCAGCGTTCAACTGGGGGAGGAGACCCAGTACTTC CSVQLGEETQYF
TRBD1 TRBJ2-3 TRBV13 NA TGTGCCAGCAGCGGCACCGGACAGGGGCCGAGGACGCAGTATTTT CASSGTGQGPRTQYF
NA TRBJ2-5 TRBV29-1 few TGCAGCGTTGGGGTACTAGCCCAAGAGACCCAGTACTTC CSVGVLAQETQYF
NA TRBJ1-1 TRBV5-1 NA TGCGCCAGCAGCTTAACTAGCAGGATGAACACTGAAGCTTTCTTT CASSLTSRMNTEAFF
NA TRBJ1-4 TRBV29-1 few TGCAGCGCCGGACGATCCGGGGAAAAACTGTTTTTT CSAGRSGEKLFF
TRBD2 TRBJ2-1 TRBV7-2 NA TGTGCCAGCAGCTTGGGACGAGCGGGGAATGAGCAATTCTTC CASSLGRAGNEQFF
NA TRBJ2-1 TRBV24-1 few TGTGCCACCAGTGATAATACGGGAAGATCCTACAATGAGCAGTTCTTC CATSDNTGRSYNEQFF
TRBD2 TRBJ2-1 TRBV7-7 NA TGTGCTAGCAGCCCGCGGACTAGCGGGGGAGAAAATGAGCAGTTCTTC CASSPRTSGGENEQFF
NA TRBJ1-5 TRBV2 few TGTGCCAGCAGTGAAACCGCAGACTATAGCAATCAGCCCCAGCATTTT CASSETADYSNQPQHF
TRBD2 TRBJ2-3 TRBV12-3/TRBV12-4 NA TGTGCCAGCAGAGGCGGGGGGTCAAGCACAGATACGCAGTATTTT CASRGGGSSTDTQYF
NA TRBJ2-2 TRBV6-2/TRBV6-3 few TGTGCCAGCAGAACAAGGACCGTCACCGGGGAGCTGTTTTTT CASRTRTVTGELFF
TRBD2 TRBJ2-1 TRBV9 NA TGTGCCAGCAGTCAACTAGCGGGGGGGCGAAATGAGCAGTTCTTC CASSQLAGGRNEQFF
NA TRBJ2-7 TRBV20-1 NA TGCAGTGCTAGAGTCTTTAGGACGGTCTACGAGCAGTACTTC CSARVFRTVYEQYF
NA TRBJ1-4 TRBV5-1 few TGCGCCAGCAGCTCAAGATCAGGATCAGTCGAAAAACTGTTTTTT CASSSRSGSVEKLFF
NA TRBJ2-3 TRBV5-1 few TGCGCCAGCAGCTTGGCCGTAAACAGGGAGCAGTATTTT CASSLAVNREQYF
NA TRBJ1-1 TRBV5-5 few TGTGCCAGCAGCCACTTTCGCACTGAAGCTTTCTTT CASSHFRTEAFF
TRBD1 TRBJ2-3 TRBV6-6 few TGTGCCGTAGGACAGGGGGTCGCAGATACGCAGTATTTT CAVGQGVADTQYF
NA TRBJ1-1 TRBV4-1 NA TGCGCCAGCAGCCTACGACAGGTTACGGCTATAGTTGAAGCTTTCTTT CASSLRQVTAIVEAFF